The T cell receptor (beta chain) described here comes from a study of shared clonotypes between healthy human individuals. Findings of the study overall: Rarefaction indicated that sorted-subset sequencing remained incomplete although depth was large.

Note on this clone: Antigen unknown.

Genomic DNA of each subset was evenly split across several immunoSEQ plates. Assay used: immunoSEQ multiplex PCR; TCRdb lists only in-frame clones, some missing. The table includes about 2.4 million clones, around 94% detected once. Germline loops: CDR1 MNHNS, CDR2 SASEGT. CDR3 size: 15 residues. The V and J ends lost 3 bases and 1 base respectively, with 12 bases between them. The sequenced sample was naive CD4+ T cells sorted from blood. Subset meaning: CD45RA+ positively selected. V gene TRBV6-1 combines with J gene TRBJ1-1; D remains unclear. The TCR was taken from a man younger than 35 in good health. The CDR3 DNA reads TGTGCCAGCAGTGAGACTAGTTATCCGAACACTGAAGCTTTCTTT. Translation: CASSETSYPNTEAFF.